A selection of T cell receptor beta chains follows, all from one sample in a study of T cell responses to AZD1222 COVID-19 vaccine. Repertoires were generated with immunoSEQ multiplex PCR, while TCRdb's copy carries only in-frame clones and drops some. The top ten hold under 2.5% of the sample, which has about 180,000 clones, around 90% seen once. Sequencing was performed on peripheral blood, taken on day 0 of AZD1222 vaccination. The receptors shown here come from an adult in good health. CDR3s include the opening cysteine and the closing phenylalanine or tryptophan. D genes are given only for firm matches. Rows may omit the clone size; those that give it use once, few, many or a size class.

v_gene: TRBV6-2/TRBV6-3; abundance: NA; d_gene: TRBD1; j_gene: TRBJ1-5; CDR3aa: CASSPTGGDQPQHF
v_gene: TRBV19; abundance: NA; d_gene: NA; j_gene: TRBJ1-5; CDR3aa: CASSMGNNQPQHF
v_gene: TRBV5-4; abundance: NA; d_gene: TRBD1; j_gene: TRBJ2-7; CDR3aa: CASSSRDRTYEQYF
v_gene: TRBV5-1; abundance: NA; d_gene: NA; j_gene: TRBJ1-6; CDR3aa: CASSFSAGFQGRRNNSPLHF
v_gene: TRBV19; abundance: NA; d_gene: NA; j_gene: TRBJ1-5; CDR3aa: CASSIINILGNSGGQPQHF
v_gene: TRBV7-2; abundance: once; d_gene: NA; j_gene: TRBJ1-5; CDR3aa: CASSLEPSNQPQHF
v_gene: TRBV30; abundance: NA; d_gene: NA; j_gene: TRBJ1-2; CDR3aa: CAWREDSPHGYTF
v_gene: TRBV19; abundance: NA; d_gene: NA; j_gene: TRBJ2-7; CDR3aa: CASSMTDEQYF
v_gene: TRBV28; abundance: NA; d_gene: TRBD2; j_gene: TRBJ2-1; CDR3aa: CASSEGLAGAGNEQFF
v_gene: TRBV27; abundance: NA; d_gene: TRBD1; j_gene: TRBJ2-1; CDR3aa: CASSFQGQVYNEQFF
v_gene: TRBV28; abundance: NA; d_gene: NA; j_gene: TRBJ1-5; CDR3aa: CASSLLGNNQPQHF
v_gene: TRBV18; abundance: once; d_gene: TRBD1; j_gene: TRBJ2-7; CDR3aa: CASSPLGAGTGGYEQYF
v_gene: TRBV24-1; abundance: NA; d_gene: TRBD2; j_gene: TRBJ2-3; CDR3aa: CATSDRLAGFTDTQYF
v_gene: TRBV19; abundance: once; d_gene: TRBD1; j_gene: TRBJ1-5; CDR3aa: CASSIGDRGVNQPQHF
v_gene: TRBV2; abundance: NA; d_gene: NA; j_gene: TRBJ1-1; CDR3aa: CASSERAEGLAEAFF
v_gene: TRBV28; abundance: once; d_gene: TRBD1; j_gene: TRBJ2-5; CDR3aa: CASIGTVKETQYF
v_gene: TRBV19; abundance: NA; d_gene: NA; j_gene: TRBJ1-5; CDR3aa: CASTSQGGTHNQPQHF
v_gene: TRBV5-4; abundance: once; d_gene: TRBD1; j_gene: TRBJ1-2; CDR3aa: CASSAGRDRSTYGYTF
v_gene: TRBV11-2; abundance: NA; d_gene: NA; j_gene: TRBJ1-1; CDR3aa: CASSLGRNTEAFF
v_gene: TRBV7-3; abundance: once; d_gene: TRBD2; j_gene: TRBJ2-5; CDR3aa: CASSLGIAGETQYF
v_gene: TRBV19; abundance: NA; d_gene: TRBD1; j_gene: TRBJ2-5; CDR3aa: CASSMGTGKETQYF
v_gene: TRBV28; abundance: few; d_gene: TRBD1; j_gene: TRBJ2-1; CDR3aa: CASSLSQGVNEQFF
v_gene: TRBV30; abundance: NA; d_gene: NA; j_gene: TRBJ1-1; CDR3aa: CAWSTGHTEAFF
v_gene: TRBV6-5; abundance: NA; d_gene: TRBD1; j_gene: TRBJ1-3; CDR3aa: CASSHGTGSGNTIYF
v_gene: TRBV3-1/TRBV3-2; abundance: NA; d_gene: TRBD1; j_gene: TRBJ1-1; CDR3aa: CASSPTGAGTEAFF
v_gene: TRBV7-2; abundance: NA; d_gene: NA; j_gene: TRBJ1-5; CDR3aa: CASSLVGPGKPQHF